The source of this T cell receptor beta chain is a study of blood T cell repertoires in COVID-19. Study-wide context: Both acute and convalescent COVID-19 samples were obtained from the United States, Italy and Spain.

Original methodology: For nucleated cells, counts were estimated from reference gene primer amplification. Profiled with immunoSEQ multiplex PCR; TCRdb holds only in-frame clones, not every one. V and J calls and clone size are as listed in that table; D and trimming were resolved from the DNA. The table lists 210,000 or so clones, 84% of them singletons, with less than 20% in the top ten. The length of the CDR3 is 16 residues. The J segment lost 10 bases and the V segment lost 1 base, leaving 12 bases of the junction unmatched. Germline CDR1 reads LNHNV; CDR2 reads YYDKDF (reference sequence). The clonotype was recovered from a human donor in a cohort sampled during active COVID-19. The rearrangement uses TRBV15 and TRBJ1-5; 8 nucleotides line up with TRBD1. The sequencing input was peripheral blood. The CDR3 coding sequence is TGTGCCACCAGCAGAGGCGTCGGACAGGGAGGTGATCCCCAGCATTTT. Translating it yields CATSRGVGQGGDPQHF.